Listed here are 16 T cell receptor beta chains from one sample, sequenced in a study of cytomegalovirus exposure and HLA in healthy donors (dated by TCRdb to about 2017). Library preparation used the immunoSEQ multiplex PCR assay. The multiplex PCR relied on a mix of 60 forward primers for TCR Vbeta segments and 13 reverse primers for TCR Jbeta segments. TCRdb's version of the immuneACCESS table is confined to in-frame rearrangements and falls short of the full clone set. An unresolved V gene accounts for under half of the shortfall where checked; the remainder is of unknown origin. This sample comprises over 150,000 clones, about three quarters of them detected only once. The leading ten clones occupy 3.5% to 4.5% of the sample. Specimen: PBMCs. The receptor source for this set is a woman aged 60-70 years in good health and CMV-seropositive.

The CDR3, as DNA: TGTGCCAGCAGTGTTTCAGGGGGAAGCAATCAGCCCCAGCATTTT. It encodes CASSVSGGSNQPQHF. The J gene is TRBJ1-5, the V gene TRBV2; 7 nucleotides line up with TRBD1. The J segment lost 1 base and the V segment lost 4 bases, leaving 4 bases of the junction unmatched. CDR1 and CDR2 (germline): SNHLY, FYNNEI. The CDR3 has 15 amino acids. Full variable domain (remainder filled in from reference TRBV2 and TRBJ1-5): EPEVTQTPSHQVTQMGQEVILRCVPISNHLYFYWYRQILGQKVEFLVSFYNNEISEKSEIFDDQFSVERPDGSNFTLKIRSTKLEDSAMYFCASSVSGGSNQPQHFGDGTRLSIL.

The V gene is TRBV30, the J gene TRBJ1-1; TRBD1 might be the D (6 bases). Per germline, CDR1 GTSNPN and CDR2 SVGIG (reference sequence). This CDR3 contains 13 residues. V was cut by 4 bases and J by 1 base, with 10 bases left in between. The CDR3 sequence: CAWNQQGNTEAFF. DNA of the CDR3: TGTGCCTGGAATCAACAGGGGAACACTGAAGCTTTCTTT.

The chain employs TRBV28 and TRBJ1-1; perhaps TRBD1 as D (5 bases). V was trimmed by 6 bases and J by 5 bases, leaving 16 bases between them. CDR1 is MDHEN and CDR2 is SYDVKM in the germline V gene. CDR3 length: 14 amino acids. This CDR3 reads CASSPGGYGTEAFF. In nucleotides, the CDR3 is TGTGCCAGCAGCCCCGGGGGTTACGGGACTGAAGCTTTCTTT.

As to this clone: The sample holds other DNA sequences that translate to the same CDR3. The CDR3 DNA reads as TGTGCCAGCAGTTACTCAACGGGATACGAGCAGTACTTC. As protein: CASSYSTGYEQYF. This chain uses TRBV6-5 with TRBJ2-7, with a possible D match to TRBD2 (5 bases). CDR1 and CDR2 from the germline V gene are MNHEY and SVGAGI. V lost 0 bases and J lost 4, with 7 bases in between. This CDR3 contains 13 residues.

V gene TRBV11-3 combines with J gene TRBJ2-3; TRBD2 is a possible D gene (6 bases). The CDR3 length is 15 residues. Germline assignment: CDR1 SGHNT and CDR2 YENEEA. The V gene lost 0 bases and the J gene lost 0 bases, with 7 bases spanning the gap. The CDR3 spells CASSLDGGSTDTQYF. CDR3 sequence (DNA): TGTGCCAGCAGCTTAGATGGGGGGAGCACAGATACGCAGTATTTT.

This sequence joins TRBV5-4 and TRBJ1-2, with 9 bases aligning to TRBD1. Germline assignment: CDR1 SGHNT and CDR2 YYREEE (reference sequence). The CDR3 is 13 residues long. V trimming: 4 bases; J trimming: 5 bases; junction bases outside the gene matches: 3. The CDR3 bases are TGTGCCAGCAGCCCCGGGACAGGGTATGGCTACACCTTC. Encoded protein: CASSPGTGYGYTF.

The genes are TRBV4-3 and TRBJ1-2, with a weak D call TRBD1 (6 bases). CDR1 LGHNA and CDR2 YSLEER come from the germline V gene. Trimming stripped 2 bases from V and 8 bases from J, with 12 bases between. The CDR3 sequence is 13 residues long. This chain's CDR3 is CASSQSGVRGYTF. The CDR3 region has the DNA TGCGCCAGCAGCCAATCAGGGGTTCGAGGCTACACCTTC.

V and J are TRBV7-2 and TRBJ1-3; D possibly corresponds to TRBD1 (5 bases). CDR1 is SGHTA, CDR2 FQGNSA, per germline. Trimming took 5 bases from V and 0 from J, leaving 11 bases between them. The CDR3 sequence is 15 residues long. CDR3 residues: CASSADSSSGNTIYF. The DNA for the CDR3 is TGTGCCAGCAGCGCCGACAGCTCCTCTGGAAACACCATATATTTT.

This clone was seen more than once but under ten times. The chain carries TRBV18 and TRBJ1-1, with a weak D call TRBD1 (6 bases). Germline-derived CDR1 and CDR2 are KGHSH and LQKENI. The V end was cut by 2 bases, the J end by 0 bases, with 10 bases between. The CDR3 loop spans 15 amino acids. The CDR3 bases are TGTGCCAGCTCACCATTGGACAGCATGAACACTGAAGCTTTCTTT. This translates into CASSPLDSMNTEAFF. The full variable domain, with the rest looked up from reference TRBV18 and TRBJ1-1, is NAGVMQNPRHLVRRRGQEARLRCSPMKGHSHVYWYRQLPEEGLKFMVYLQKENIIDESGMPKERFSAEFPKEGPSILRIQQVVRGDSAAYFCASSPLDSMNTEAFFGQGTRLTVV.

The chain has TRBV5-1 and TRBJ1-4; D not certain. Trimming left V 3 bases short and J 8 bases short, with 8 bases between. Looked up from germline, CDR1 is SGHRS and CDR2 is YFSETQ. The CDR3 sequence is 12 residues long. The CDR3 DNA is TGCGCCAGCAGCTCCTCGGGAGAAAAACTGTTTTTT. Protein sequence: CASSSSGEKLFF.

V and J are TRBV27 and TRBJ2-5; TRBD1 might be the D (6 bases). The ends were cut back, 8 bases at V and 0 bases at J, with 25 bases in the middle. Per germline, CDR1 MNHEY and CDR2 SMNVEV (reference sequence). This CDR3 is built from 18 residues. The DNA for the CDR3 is TGTGCCAGCGAACCCAAACTGACAGGCGGAAGTTACCAAGAGACCCAGTACTTC. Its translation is CASEPKLTGGSYQETQYF.

This chain's CDR3 is CASSPSHTSGRTLRNIQYF. CDR3 sequence (DNA): TGTGCCAGCAGTCCCTCCCACACTAGCGGGAGGACCCTAAGGAACATTCAGTACTTC. The chain recombines TRBV28 with TRBJ2-4; 12 positions match TRBD2. The junction had 18 bases not matched to a gene; V was cut back by 5 bases and J by 7 bases. From germline, CDR1 is MDHEN and CDR2 SYDVKM. This CDR3 region has 19 residues.

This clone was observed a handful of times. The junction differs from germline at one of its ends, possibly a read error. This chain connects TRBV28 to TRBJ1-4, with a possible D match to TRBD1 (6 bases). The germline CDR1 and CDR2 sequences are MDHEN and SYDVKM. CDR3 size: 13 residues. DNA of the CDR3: TGTGCCAGCAGTCGCCCCCAGCCTGGGACACCCTCTTTT. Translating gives CASSRPQPGTPSF. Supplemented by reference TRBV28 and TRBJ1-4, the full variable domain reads DVKVTQSSRYLVKRTGEKVFLECVQDMDHENMFWYRQDPGLGLRLIYFSYDVKMKEKGDIPEGYSVSREKKERFSLILESASTNQTSMYLCASSRPQPGTPSFGSGTQLSVL.

In DNA, the CDR3 is TGTGCCAGCAGCTCGCGGACAGGTGGTTACGGCTACACCTTC. Protein: CASSSRTGGYGYTF. This chain uses TRBV7-9 with TRBJ1-2; 7 bases line up with TRBD1. J was trimmed by 8 bases and V by 4 bases; bases with no gene match: 10. The V gene's germline CDR1 is SEHNR and CDR2 FQNEAQ (reference sequence). This CDR3 contains 14 residues.

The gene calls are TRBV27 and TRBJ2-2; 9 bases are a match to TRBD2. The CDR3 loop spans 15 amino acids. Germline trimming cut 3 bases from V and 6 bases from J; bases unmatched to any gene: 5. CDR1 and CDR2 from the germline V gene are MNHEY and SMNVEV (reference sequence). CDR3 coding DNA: TGTGCCAGCAGTTTCGAGGCGGGAGGGTCCGGGGAGCTGTTTTTT. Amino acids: CASSFEAGGSGELFF.

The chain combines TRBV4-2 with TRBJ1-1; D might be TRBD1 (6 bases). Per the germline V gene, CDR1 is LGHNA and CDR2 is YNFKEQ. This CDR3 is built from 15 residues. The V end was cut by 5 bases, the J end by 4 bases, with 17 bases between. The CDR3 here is CASSLTGPSTTEAFF. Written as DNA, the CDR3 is TGTGCCAGCAGCTTAACAGGGCCCTCTACCACTGAAGCTTTCTTT.